One and the same sample provided the 14 T cell receptor beta chains below, sequenced in a study of tumor-infiltrating lymphocytes in primary liver carcinoma. Taking about 19-31 mg of unsorted bulk tissue, the authors co-extracted RNA and DNA. Total RNA (roughly 530 ng) served as template for TCR beta cDNA synthesis primed by a constant-region primer. Three nested multiplex PCR rounds, a slightly modified ARM-PCR, produced the libraries for TCR beta. Use of TRBV1-TRBV30 forward primers with a C-beta reverse primer characterized the first two PCR rounds, which lasted about 9 cycles each. MiXCR was run by TCRdb on the multiplex PCR reads, yielding one entry per CDR3 protein. In the table there are approximately 120,000 distinct CDR3 sequences, 55% to 75% of which are singletons. The sequencing input was liver tumor tissue from sampling region 3. This sample's subset: tumor region T3, left-lateral pole. These receptors came from a woman aged 55-70 years with primary liver carcinoma and hepatitis B virus infection.

Comments on this clonotype: Since no conserved phenylalanine or tryptophan closes the CDR3, a read error is the likely cause. This chain joins TRBV19 and TRBJ2-1; 10 bases are a match to TRBD2. This CDR3 comprises 18 residues. Germline V gene sequence: CDR1 LNHDA, CDR2 SQIVND (reference sequence). Trimming at V came to 2 bases and at J to 4 bases, leaving 11 bases not matched to a gene. CDR3 DNA: TGTGCCAGTAGTATAAGCCCAGATACTAGCGGGAAATACAATGAGCAGTTCCTC. It specifies CASSISPDTSGKYNEQFL.

This chain connects TRBV11-2 to TRBJ2-2; D is perhaps TRBD1 or TRBD2 (5 bases each). The germline CDR1 and CDR2 sequences are SGHAT and FQNNGV. V lost 8 bases and J lost 16, with 23 bases in between. This CDR3 contains 13 residues. CDR3 DNA: TGTGCCAGCGGCAGGGAGAACACCGGGAAGCAGTTTTTT. This gives the protein CASGRENTGKQFF.

This CDR3 reads CASSLPDYFEQFF. CDR3 nucleotides: TGCGCCAGCAGCCTACCGGACTATTTTGAGCAGTTCTTC. J is TRBJ2-1 and V is TRBV5-1; a possible D gene is TRBD2 (6 bases). CDR3 length: 13 amino acids. V dropped 4 bases and J dropped 9 bases, with 14 bases sitting between them. Per germline, CDR1 SGHRS and CDR2 YFSETQ. Based on the CDR3 plus reference TRBV5-1 and TRBJ2-1, the full variable domain is KAGVTQTPRYLIKTRGQQVTLSCSPISGHRSVSWYQQTPGQGLQFLFEYFSETQRNKGNFPGRFSGRQFSNSRSEMNVSTLELGDSALYLCASSLPDYFEQFFGPGTRLTVL.

Remarks on this clonotype: The missing conserved phenylalanine or tryptophan at the end of this CDR3 makes a read error likely. The rearrangement links TRBV6-1 to TRBJ1-2; D may be TRBD1 (5 bases). Germline-derived CDR1 and CDR2 are MNHNS and SASEGT. The CDR3 loop spans 15 amino acids. The CDR3 coding sequence is TGTGCCAGCAGTGAATTGGGGGAAACCCCCTATGTCTACACCATC. This gives the protein CASSELGETPYVYTI.

This clonotype occurred once. The chain is built from TRBV30 and TRBJ1-3; maybe TRBD1 (5 bases). The CDR3 runs to 15 residues. With 3 bases removed from V and 3 bases from J, the gap between germline ends came to 15 bases. Germline V gene data show CDR1 as GTSNPN and CDR2 as SVGIG (reference sequence). The CDR3 region has the DNA TGTGCCTGGAGGGCCCTCGGGGCACTTGGAAACACCATATATTTT. It is translated as CAWRALGALGNTIYF.

The chain recombines TRBV6-1 with TRBJ2-7, with D perhaps being TRBD1 or TRBD2 (5 bases each). The CDR3 is 14 residues long. Germline V gene sequence: CDR1 MNHNS, CDR2 SASEGT. The V gene lost 3 bases and the J gene lost 3 bases, with 12 bases spanning the gap. This CDR3 is CASSEMGRSYEQYF. The CDR3 DNA sequence: TGTGCCAGCAGTGAGATGGGACGGAGCTACGAGCAGTACTTC.

This clonotype was counted at least ten times. The chain couples TRBV29-1 to TRBJ1-2, with D possibly TRBD1 on 6 matching bases. V lost 6 bases to trimming and J lost 6 bases, with 20 bases between them. This CDR3 has 14 amino acids. From germline, CDR1 is SQVTM and CDR2 ANQGSEA. The CDR3: CSVLLTGGGDGYTF. CDR3 in DNA: TGCAGCGTCCTTCTGACAGGTGGCGGGGATGGCTACACCTTC. Full variable domain (missing parts from reference TRBV29-1 and TRBJ1-2): SAVISQKPSRDICQRGTSLTIQCQVDSQVTMMFWYRQQPGQSLTLIATANQGSEATYESGFVIDKFPISRPNLTFSTLTVSNMSPEDSSIYLCSVLLTGGGDGYTFGSGTRLTVV.

A remark on this clonotype: This may be a read error: a much more frequent sequence differs by one nucleotide. The chain combines TRBV12-5 with TRBJ2-2, with no clear D. Germline V gene lookup returns CDR1 LGHNT and CDR2 FRNRAP. The V end lost 5 bases, the J end lost 7 bases, and 2 bases lay between the germline ends. This CDR3 comprises 10 residues. The CDR3: CASGDGELFF. As DNA, the CDR3 is TGTGCTAGTGGTGACGGGGAGCTGTTTTTT.

This clonotype showed up just once. This sequence joins TRBV20-1 and TRBJ2-3, with D possibly being TRBD2 (6 bases). The germline CDR1 and CDR2 sequences are DFQATT and SNEGSKA (reference sequence). This CDR3 is built from 15 residues. Trimming took off 6 bases at V and 2 bases at J, with 18 bases between the two ends. This chain's CDR3 is CSATRTSSTTDTQYF. CDR3 nucleotide sequence: TGCAGTGCCACCCGAACTAGCTCCACCACAGATACGCAGTATTTT.

Regarding this clonotype: Since a much larger clone is just one base distant, this may be a read error. This chain links TRBV5-6 with TRBJ1-2; no reliable D call. In germline, CDR1 is SGHDT, CDR2 YYEEEE. CDR3 length: 12 residues. V shed 1 base and J shed 8 bases, with 9 bases lying between them. Here the CDR3 DNA reads TGTGCCAGCAGCTTGATGTCTCGGGGCTACACCTTC. Its translation is CASSLMSRGYTF. The variable domain in full, with the rest retrieved from reference TRBV5-6 and TRBJ1-2, is DAGVTQSPTHLIKTRGQQVTLRCSPKSGHDTVSWYQQALGQGPQFIFQYYEEEERQRGNFPDRFSGHQFPNYSSELNVNALLLGDSALYLCASSLMSRGYTFGSGTRLTVV.

As regards this clonotype: Since the CDR3 does not end with the conserved phenylalanine or tryptophan, this likely comes from a read error. V usage is TRBV11-2 and J usage is TRBJ2-2; 10 bases line up with TRBD1. CDR3 size: 15 residues. Germline CDR1 reads SGHAT; CDR2 reads FQNNGV. CDR3 sequence: CVSSLRTGGTGELFS. CDR3 coding DNA: TGTGTCAGCAGCCTGAGGACAGGGGGCACCGGGGAGCTGTTTTCT.

A word on this clonotype: This may stem from a read error, because a much larger clone lies one nucleotide away. This chain's CDR3 is CASSQTGFGTGELLF. Here the CDR3 DNA reads TGTGCCAGCAGCCAAACAGGGTTCGGCACCGGGGAGCTGCTTTTT. This chain connects TRBV5-4 to TRBJ2-2; D might be TRBD1 (6 bases). Germline CDR1 and CDR2: SGHNT and YYREEE (reference sequence). The CDR3 totals 15 residues.

This clonotype was recorded only once. The chain is built from TRBV6-2 or TRBV6-3 and TRBJ2-1; 9 nucleotides agree with TRBD2. The germline V gene encodes CDR1 MNHEY and CDR2 SVGEGT. This CDR3 region has 14 residues. V lost 6 bases, J lost 11 bases, and 11 bases stayed unmatched. CDR3 in amino acids: CASRSGTSRNKQFF. CDR3 DNA sequence: TGTGCCAGCAGATCAGGGACTAGCAGGAATAAGCAGTTCTTC.

V usage is TRBV20-1 and J usage is TRBJ2-7, with a tentative D call TRBD1 (6 bases). CDR1 DFQATT and CDR2 SNEGSKA come from the germline V gene (reference sequence). The length of the CDR3 is 14 residues. The ends were cut back, 0 bases at V and 0 bases at J, with 9 bases in the middle. CDR3 nucleotide sequence: TGCAGTGCTAGAGAAGGGGGTTACTCCTACGAGCAGTACTTC. It yields the protein CSAREGGYSYEQYF.